The next 25 T cell receptor beta chains were all read from a single sample in a study of blood T cell repertoires in COVID-19. The assay was immunoSEQ multiplex PCR, and TCRdb's table has in-frame clones only and misses some. The sample includes about 120,000 clones, roughly 77% of them seen just once. Sequencing was carried out using peripheral blood. Receptors originate from a man aged 55 to 69 with active or convalescent COVID-19.

The genes are TRBV24-1 and TRBJ1-1, with no clear D. This CDR3 comprises 15 residues. Trimming left V 2 bases short and J 3 bases short, with 12 bases between. Germline V gives CDR1 KGHDR, CDR2 SFDVKD. The CDR3 is CATSDSGVPDTEAFF. For the CDR3, the DNA is TGTGCCACCAGTGATTCGGGAGTCCCGGACACTGAAGCTTTCTTT.

The rearrangement uses TRBV19 and TRBJ2-3, with 10 positions matching TRBD1. Germline V gene data show CDR1 as LNHDA and CDR2 as SQIVND (reference sequence). The CDR3 loop spans 14 amino acids. The V gene end was trimmed by 6 bases and the J gene end by 3 bases; junction bases not matched to a gene: 3. CDR3 sequence reads: CASSEDRGTDTQYF. The CDR3 DNA reads TGTGCCAGTAGCGAGGACAGGGGGACAGATACGCAGTATTTT.

The chain employs TRBV5-1 and TRBJ2-7, with TRBD2 matching over 8 bases. The CDR3 is 15 amino acids. The germline V gene has CDR1 SGHRS and CDR2 YFSETQ. V lost 0 bases and J lost 7; bases outside the gene matches: 9. The CDR3 region is CASSLEGGRSGEQYF. The CDR3 DNA reads as TGCGCCAGCAGCTTGGAGGGCGGGAGGTCGGGAGAGCAGTACTTC.

The chain has TRBV5-1 and TRBJ1-1; D might be TRBD1 (6 bases). The CDR3 covers 18 residues. The germline CDR1 and CDR2 sequences are SGHRS and YFSETQ. The germline V and J ends were trimmed by 6 bases and 0 bases, with 24 bases remaining between them. In DNA form, the CDR3 reads TGCGCCAGCACCCGCTCAGTAGGGGACGACAGGATGAACACTGAAGCTTTCTTT. This encodes CASTRSVGDDRMNTEAFF.

The chain combines TRBV28 with TRBJ1-1, with a weak D call TRBD1 (5 bases). Germline CDR1 and CDR2: MDHEN and SYDVKM. The V gene lost 0 bases and the J gene lost 8 bases, with 7 bases spanning the gap. This CDR3 region has 12 residues. CDR3 protein: CASSLWDKEAFF. The CDR3 DNA follows: TGTGCCAGCAGTTTATGGGACAAGGAAGCTTTCTTT.

V and J are TRBV29-1 and TRBJ2-6; D gene ambiguous. Germline values: CDR1 SQVTM, CDR2 ANQGSEA. The CDR3 totals 14 residues. The ends were cut back, 8 bases at V and 0 bases at J, with 11 bases in the middle. The CDR3 region has the DNA TGCAGCACTCCTGCGGACTCTGGGGCCAACGTCCTGACTTTC. Translating gives CSTPADSGANVLTF.

The chain combines TRBV7-9 with TRBJ2-5; 12 bases are a match to TRBD2. The CDR3 length is 19 residues. The ends lost 10 bases at V and 2 bases at J; junction bases unmatched: 20. CDR1 SEHNR and CDR2 FQNEAQ come from the germline V gene (reference sequence). The CDR3 DNA reads as TGTGCCACCCCTCGCCCTGAAGGGCTAGCGGGAGGGTTGCAAGAGACCCAGTACTTC. Protein sequence: CATPRPEGLAGGLQETQYF.

The rearrangement joins TRBV24-1 to TRBJ1-5; the D gene is possibly TRBD1 (6 bases). V lost 10 bases to trimming and J lost 0 bases, with 9 bases between them. In germline, CDR1 is KGHDR, CDR2 SFDVKD. The CDR3 has 13 residues. CDR3 coding DNA: TGTGCCACGGGGGCTCATAGCAATCAGCCCCAGCATTTT. Translating it yields CATGAHSNQPQHF.

Regarding this clone: One junction end does not reproduce the germline sequence, and a read error may be involved. V and J are TRBV18 and TRBJ2-3, with 10 bases identical to TRBD2. The CDR3 is 15 amino acids. Germline CDR1 reads KGHSH; CDR2 reads LQKENI. The CDR3 sequence is CASSTPSGRVDTQYF. The CDR3 region has the DNA TGTGCCAGCTCAACACCTAGCGGGAGAGTCGATACGCAGTATTTT.

The chain couples TRBV7-2 to TRBJ2-1, with no clear D. The V gene's germline CDR1 is SGHTA and CDR2 FQGNSA. V lost 5 bases, J lost 4 bases, and 12 bases lay in between. CDR3 size: 14 residues. CDR3 sequence: CASSGQRPYNEQFF. CDR3 in DNA: TGTGCCAGCAGCGGGCAGAGACCTTACAATGAGCAGTTCTTC.

There are a few counts of this clone. The gene calls are TRBV7-8 and TRBJ2-3; maybe TRBD2 (6 bases). The CDR3 consists of 15 residues. The germline CDR1 and CDR2 sequences are SGHVS and FQNEAQ. Trimming shortened V by 2 bases and J by 0 bases, and 9 bases separated the two germline ends. The CDR3 DNA follows: TGTGCCAGCAGCTTAACTGGGACTAGCACAGATACGCAGTATTTT. Protein sequence: CASSLTGTSTDTQYF.

CDR3 residues: CASSQATRDRVPYEQFF. Written as DNA, the CDR3 is TGCGCCAGCAGCCAAGCGACCCGGGACAGGGTCCCATATGAGCAGTTCTTC. V gene TRBV4-3 combines with J gene TRBJ2-1, with 9 nucleotides matching TRBD1. The J segment lost 8 bases and the V segment lost 1 base, leaving 12 bases of the junction unmatched. This CDR3 contains 17 residues. CDR1 is LGHNA, CDR2 YSLEER, per germline.

This chain connects TRBV9 to TRBJ2-1, with TRBD2 matching over 11 bases. V lost 1 base and J lost 7; bases outside the gene matches: 7. Germline CDR1 reads SGDLS; CDR2 reads YYNGEE. The CDR3 loop spans 16 amino acids. CDR3 loop: CASSVIELAGANEQFF. The CDR3 bases are TGTGCCAGCAGCGTAATCGAACTAGCGGGAGCTAATGAGCAGTTCTTC.

This chain uses TRBV2 with TRBJ1-5, with a possible D match to TRBD1 (5 bases). CDR1 SNHLY and CDR2 FYNNEI come from the germline V gene. V was cut by 6 bases and J by 6 bases, with 15 bases left in between. This CDR3 contains 14 residues. The CDR3 region is CASSYIGRGQPQHF. CDR3 nucleotide sequence: TGTGCCAGCAGCTATATAGGAAGGGGTCAGCCCCAGCATTTT.

Here the CDR3 reads CASSQGQAPDTQYF. CDR3 sequence (DNA): TGTGCCAGCAGCCAAGGCCAGGCCCCAGATACGCAGTATTTT. The gene calls are TRBV14 and TRBJ2-3; D gene unclear. The CDR3 contains 14 residues. Germline V lookup: CDR1 SGHDN, CDR2 FVKESK. V was clipped by 1 base and J by 4 bases, with 9 bases between them.

The chain carries TRBV29-1 and TRBJ2-5, with D possibly being TRBD2 (6 bases). CDR1 and CDR2 (germline): SQVTM, ANQGSEA. This CDR3 contains 12 residues. Trimming pared 6 bases from V and 5 bases from J, leaving 13 bases between. CDR3 nucleotides: TGCAGCGTCGACTCGACTAGGGAGACCCAGTACTTC. The encoded protein is CSVDSTRETQYF.

This clone was detected once. The CDR3 is CASSQGGQGLGRSYEQYF. CDR3 coding DNA: TGCGCCAGCAGCCAAGGGGGGCAGGGCCTCGGGAGGTCCTACGAGCAGTACTTC. The V gene is TRBV4-1, the J gene TRBJ2-7; weak D call: TRBD2 (7 bases). The V and J ends lost 1 base and 1 base respectively, with 20 bases between them. The CDR3 extends over 18 amino acids. Germline V gene lookup returns CDR1 MGHRA and CDR2 YSYEKL.

The V and J genes are TRBV6-4 and TRBJ2-3; 9 nucleotides match TRBD2. Germline V gene sequence: CDR1 MRHNA, CDR2 SNTAGT. V lost 1 base and J lost 4; bases outside the gene matches: 0. CDR3 length: 14 residues. The CDR3 nucleotides read TGTGCCAGCAGTGACTTAGCGGGAGCAGATACGCAGTATTTT. Translating it yields CASSDLAGADTQYF.

Here the CDR3 DNA reads TGTGCCAGCAGCCCAAGGCGGCAGGGTTTGTACAATGAGCAGTTCTTC. This translates into CASSPRRQGLYNEQFF. This chain joins TRBV9 and TRBJ2-1; tentatively, D is TRBD1 (5 bases). Trimming pared 4 bases from V and 4 bases from J, leaving 18 bases between. The CDR3 runs to 16 residues. Germline lookup yields CDR1 SGDLS and CDR2 YYNGEE.

The J gene is TRBJ2-3, the V gene TRBV24-1; 7 bases are shared with TRBD1. CDR1 and CDR2 from the germline V gene are KGHDR and SFDVKD. The CDR3 extends over 14 amino acids. Trimming removed 3 bases from V and 5 bases from J; junction bases left unmatched: 4. The CDR3 is CATSDPQGEDTQYF. CDR3 sequence (DNA): TGTGCCACCAGTGATCCCCAGGGGGAAGATACGCAGTATTTT.

Only a few counts were recorded for this clone. J is TRBJ2-7 and V is TRBV4-3, with D uncertain. Between the trimmed V and J ends, which lost 0 bases and 6 bases, there was a span of 12 bases. This CDR3 spans 14 amino acids. The germline gives CDR1 LGHNA, CDR2 YSLEER. The CDR3 is CASSQDRLDGEQYF. For the CDR3, the DNA is TGCGCCAGCAGCCAAGATAGGCTAGATGGCGAGCAGTACTTC.

This clone was recorded once. The chain is built from TRBV10-3 and TRBJ1-6, with TRBD1 identical over 8 bases. Germline CDR1 and CDR2: ENHRY and SYGVKD. This CDR3 has 14 amino acids. Trimming took 6 bases from V and 10 from J; bases not matched to a gene: 8. The CDR3, as DNA: TGTGCCATCAGATCGGCAGGGGGCTTATCACCCCTCCACTTT. Translating it yields CAIRSAGGLSPLHF.

The CDR3 sequence is CASSLISGLAAPRIYEQYF. The CDR3 DNA reads as TGTGCCAGCAGCTTAATTTCAGGACTAGCGGCACCAAGAATCTACGAGCAGTACTTC. The chain carries TRBV7-6 and TRBJ2-7; 10 bases are shared with TRBD2. With V trimmed by 2 bases and J by 3 bases, 16 bases remained unmatched. The CDR3 contains 19 residues. The germline V gene encodes CDR1 SGHVS and CDR2 FNYEAQ. The whole variable domain, filled in from reference TRBV7-6 and TRBJ2-7, reads GAGVSQSPRYKVTKRGQDVALRCDPISGHVSLYWYRQALGQGPEFLTYFNYEAQQDKSGLPNDRFSAERPEGSISTLTIQRTEQRDSAMYRCASSLISGLAAPRIYEQYFGPGTRLTVT.

This CDR3 reads CASSLTGAHQPQHF. CDR3 nucleotide sequence: TGTGCCAGCAGCTTGACCGGAGCCCATCAGCCCCAGCATTTT. The chain uses TRBV5-6 and TRBJ1-5; no firm D call. Trimming removed 1 base at V and 5 bases at J, with 10 bases between. The germline CDR1 and CDR2 sequences are SGHDT and YYEEEE. This CDR3 has 14 amino acids.

This rearrangement joins TRBV4-3 to TRBJ2-1; 10 bases map to TRBD2. The V gene's germline CDR1 is LGHNA and CDR2 YSLEER. The CDR3 sequence is 18 residues long. V shed 0 bases and J 2 bases; nucleotides not matched to a gene: 7. The CDR3 protein is CASSQDLASGRAYNEQFF. The CDR3 region has the DNA TGCGCCAGCAGCCAAGATCTTGCGAGCGGGAGGGCCTACAATGAGCAGTTCTTC.